The entry below gives a single T cell receptor (beta chain) sequence along with its context. The data are from a study of blood T cell repertoires in COVID-19. About the study: Samples taken during acute and convalescent COVID-19 were collected in the United States, Italy and Spain.

Original processing methods: Estimation of nucleated cell counts was performed using reference gene primer amplification. Sequenced by immunoSEQ multiplex PCR; TCRdb stores in-frame clones only, minus some. That table gives V, J and clone size, and the DNA gave D and trimming. The table includes approximately 60,000 clones, approximately 79% detected once. Trimming removed 2 bases at V and 9 bases at J, with 20 bases between. The germline V gene has CDR1 KGHSH and CDR2 LQKENI. CDR3 length: 16 amino acids. The sample comprised peripheral blood. This chain uses TRBV18 with TRBJ2-1; a possible D gene is TRBD1 (5 bases). The TCR sequence derives from a man aged 55 to 70 with acute or convalescent COVID-19. The CDR3 bases are TGTGCCAGCTCACCAACCGGTCAGGGTGGGTTTTCTGAGCAGTTCTTC. Amino acids: CASSPTGQGGFSEQFF.